The 27 T cell receptor beta chains listed next were all sequenced from one sample in a study of immune evolution from preneoplasia to lung adenocarcinoma. Libraries were prepared by immunoSEQ multiplex PCR; TCRdb keeps only in-frame clonotypes and omits some of them. The sample carries fewer than 6,500 clones, about 73% recorded once. Sequenced: FFPE lung adenocarcinoma in situ tissue. The origin of the receptors is a donor older than 65 with lung adenocarcinoma.

V gene TRBV10-3 combines with J gene TRBJ1-2, with TRBD1 as a possible D gene (5 bases). This CDR3 has 17 amino acids. V lost 2 bases and J lost 5, with 21 bases in between. The germline V gene has CDR1 ENHRY and CDR2 SYGVKD. The CDR3 loop reads CAISEASQGLARYGYTF. Written as DNA, the CDR3 is TGTGCCATCAGTGAGGCCTCTCAGGGTTTGGCGAGGTATGGCTACACCTTC.

The J gene is TRBJ1-3, the V gene TRBV19, with 7 bases matching TRBD1. Germline lookup yields CDR1 LNHDA and CDR2 SQIVND (reference sequence). Trimming took 8 bases from V and 0 from J; bases not matched to a gene: 7. The CDR3 is made up of 15 amino acids. CDR3 bases: TGTGCCAGTGGAGACAGGGAAAGCTCTGGAAACACCATATATTTT. It codes for CASGDRESSGNTIYF.

The chain has TRBV6-5 and TRBJ2-1; D might be TRBD1 (6 bases). CDR3 length: 15 residues. CDR1 is MNHEY and CDR2 is SVGAGI in the germline V gene. Trimming pared 0 bases from V and 8 bases from J, leaving 14 bases between. The CDR3 sequence: CASSYSRHQGHEQFF. In nucleotides, the CDR3 is TGTGCCAGCAGTTACTCGAGGCACCAGGGGCATGAGCAGTTCTTC.

This clone was seen only once. The gene calls are TRBV6-1 and TRBJ1-5, with 9 bases aligning to TRBD1. The CDR3 runs 14 residues. V lost 8 bases to trimming and J lost 5 bases; unmatched junction nucleotides: 7. Germline V gene data show CDR1 as MNHNS and CDR2 as SASEGT. CDR3 region: CASYSRTGDQPQHF. The CDR3 DNA is TGTGCCAGCTATTCACGGACAGGGGATCAGCCCCAGCATTTT.

This chain connects TRBV4-1 to TRBJ2-2; 11 nucleotides match TRBD2. CDR1 and CDR2 (germline): MGHRA, YSYEKL. This CDR3 contains 17 residues. V was pared by 2 bases and J by 2 bases, with 4 bases of the junction left unmatched. CDR3 residues: CASSQPRLAGNTGELFF. In DNA, the CDR3 is TGCGCCAGCAGCCAACCGAGACTAGCGGGAAACACCGGGGAGCTGTTTTTT.

V gene TRBV27 combines with J gene TRBJ2-5; no clear D gene. The CDR3 runs 12 residues. The V and J ends lost 6 bases and 2 bases respectively, with 7 bases between them. Germline values: CDR1 MNHEY, CDR2 SMNVEV (reference sequence). CDR3: CASRGWQETQYF. Here the CDR3 DNA reads TGTGCCAGCAGGGGATGGCAAGAGACCCAGTACTTC.

Concerning this clone: The germline gene is not matched at one end of the junction; a read error may be the cause. This sample includes further DNA sequences coding for the same CDR3. CDR3 amino acids: CASSAGTGYGYTF. The CDR3, as DNA: TGTGCCAGTAGCGCTGGGACAGGCTATGGCTACACCTTC. This rearrangement joins TRBV9 to TRBJ1-2; 8 positions agree with TRBD1. This CDR3 spans 13 amino acids. Germline V lookup: CDR1 SGDLS, CDR2 YYNGEE.

The J gene is TRBJ2-2, the V gene TRBV29-1; D perhaps matches TRBD1 (6 bases). Per the germline V gene, CDR1 is SQVTM and CDR2 is ANQGSEA. Deletions cut 7 bases from V and 0 bases from J, with 12 bases between. CDR3 size: 14 residues. As DNA, the CDR3 is TGCAGCGCAAAACAGGGTACGAACACCGGGGAGCTGTTTTTT. It encodes CSAKQGTNTGELFF.

The V gene is TRBV5-1, the J gene TRBJ1-6, with 8 bases matching TRBD1. The length of the CDR3 is 14 residues. Germline V lookup: CDR1 SGHRS, CDR2 YFSETQ. With V trimmed by 3 bases and J by 9 bases, 5 bases remained unmatched. CDR3 sequence (DNA): TGCGCCAGCAGCTCAGGGACAGGAGTTTCACCCCTCCACTTT. It translates to CASSSGTGVSPLHF.

The CDR3: CAWRLTGTGNEKLFF. CDR3 coding DNA: TGTGCCTGGAGGCTCACCGGGACAGGGAACGAAAAACTGTTTTTT. This chain connects TRBV30 to TRBJ1-4; 9 positions match TRBD1. Per the germline V gene, CDR1 is GTSNPN and CDR2 is SVGIG (reference sequence). The ends lost 3 bases at V and 8 bases at J; junction bases unmatched: 10. The CDR3 covers 15 residues.

This clone was counted a single time. The rearrangement joins TRBV19 to TRBJ2-6, with unresolved D. V was shortened by 5 bases and J by 5 bases, with 22 bases between the two germline ends. This CDR3 has 18 residues. From germline, CDR1 is LNHDA and CDR2 SQIVND (reference sequence). CDR3: CASSHGQKSQSRANVLTF. The CDR3 DNA sequence: TGTGCCAGTAGTCATGGGCAGAAATCACAAAGTCGGGCCAACGTCCTGACTTTC.

Only one count was recorded for this clone. This sequence joins TRBV9 and TRBJ2-3; 7 positions agree with TRBD2. Germline CDR1 reads SGDLS; CDR2 reads YYNGEE. CDR3 length: 15 residues. V lost 4 bases and J lost 4; bases outside the gene matches: 9. The DNA for the CDR3 is TGTGCCAGCAGCCCCTTTGCGGGAGCCGCAGATACGCAGTATTTT. Translated: CASSPFAGAADTQYF.

The chain is built from TRBV7-8 and TRBJ1-5; no firm D call. The ends were cut back, 1 base at V and 0 bases at J, with 7 bases in the middle. The CDR3 is made up of 15 amino acids. The germline gives CDR1 SGHVS, CDR2 FQNEAQ. CDR3: CASSLVPISNQPQHF. The CDR3 nucleotides are TGTGCCAGCAGCTTAGTACCGATTAGCAATCAGCCCCAGCATTTT.

The chain joins TRBV4-1 to TRBJ2-4, with D perhaps matching TRBD2 (6 bases). The germline V and J ends were trimmed by 3 bases and 6 bases, with 15 bases remaining between them. The CDR3 totals 15 residues. CDR1 MGHRA and CDR2 YSYEKL come from the germline V gene. This CDR3 is CASSQGLSVGNIQYF. The CDR3 coding sequence is TGCGCCAGCAGCCAGGGACTCTCAGTGGGAAACATTCAGTACTTC.

The V call is TRBV11-2, the J call TRBJ2-7; D unclear. Trimming took 3 bases from V and 4 from J, leaving 19 bases between them. CDR1 SGHAT and CDR2 FQNNGV come from the germline V gene. The CDR3 covers 16 residues. This chain's CDR3 is CASSLVIGVGSYEQYF. CDR3 sequence (DNA): TGTGCCAGCAGCTTGGTTATTGGGGTCGGATCTTACGAGCAGTACTTC.

The chain links TRBV29-1 to TRBJ1-2; D not resolved. In germline, CDR1 is SQVTM, CDR2 ANQGSEA. V lost 4 bases and J lost 6, with 15 bases in between. The CDR3 is 13 residues long. In DNA, the CDR3 is TGCAGCGTTGCCACGGACCTCCGGGATGGCTACACCTTC. It is translated as CSVATDLRDGYTF.

The V gene is TRBV7-2, the J gene TRBJ1-6; TRBD1 might be the D (6 bases). Germline CDR1 SGHTA, CDR2 FQGNSA. The CDR3 is made up of 14 amino acids. V gave up 7 bases and J gave up 6 bases, with 13 bases separating them. CDR3 sequence reads: CASTPDRLNSPLHF. The CDR3 DNA reads TGTGCCAGCACCCCAGACAGGCTTAATTCACCCCTCCACTTT.

The chain couples TRBV9 to TRBJ2-7; 8 bases agree with TRBD1. The germline V gene has CDR1 SGDLS and CDR2 YYNGEE. Losses at the gene ends were 3 bases for V and 5 bases for J; bases not matched to a gene: 4. The CDR3 sequence is 13 residues long. CDR3 in amino acids: CASSGDRGDEQYF. CDR3 DNA sequence: TGTGCCAGCAGCGGAGACAGGGGAGACGAGCAGTACTTC.

The V call is TRBV6-1, the J call TRBJ1-5; D is possibly TRBD1 (6 bases). Germline V gene sequence: CDR1 MNHNS, CDR2 SASEGT. CDR3 length equals 13 residues. Trimming shortened V by 6 bases and J by 2 bases, and 8 bases separated the two germline ends. In DNA, the CDR3 is TGTGCCAGCAGGGAGGGGGGCAATCAGCCCCAGCATTTT. It encodes CASREGGNQPQHF.

V is TRBV7-3 and J is TRBJ1-1; 8 nucleotides align to TRBD1. CDR1 is SGHTA and CDR2 is FQGTGA in the germline V gene. V gave up 5 bases and J gave up 2 bases; unmatched junction bases: 4. The CDR3 has 14 residues. In DNA form, the CDR3 reads TGTGCCAGCAGCCCAGGACAGGGTAACACTGAAGCTTTCTTT. Protein: CASSPGQGNTEAFF.

This chain links TRBV7-5 with TRBJ2-3; the D call of TRBD1 is as the table states it, not checked on the DNA. TRBV7-5 is reported as a pseudogene. The CDR3 covers 15 residues. CDR3 sequence: CARSGDRGKFNTQYF. CDR3 sequence (DNA): TGTGCCAGAAGCGGCGACAGGGGGAAGTTCAATACGCAGTATTTT.

The chain recombines TRBV21-1 with TRBJ1-1; TRBD1 was called by the table and not checked on the DNA. TRBV21-1 is flagged as a pseudogene. There are 11 residues in the CDR3. The CDR3 spells CASRQGKVAFF. Written as DNA, the CDR3 is TGTGCCAGCAGGCAGGGTAAGGTGGCTTTCTTT.

V usage is TRBV15 and J usage is TRBJ1-1, with a possible D match to TRBD1 (6 bases). The length of the CDR3 is 14 residues. Germline CDR1 reads LNHNV; CDR2 reads YYDKDF (reference sequence). With 4 bases removed from V and 6 bases from J, the gap between germline ends came to 15 bases. The CDR3 here is CATSTGQSLAEAFF. CDR3 nucleotides: TGTGCCACCAGCACAGGACAGTCGCTCGCTGAAGCTTTCTTT. Using reference TRBV15 and TRBJ1-1 for the parts outside the CDR3, the full variable domain is DAMVIQNPRYQVTQFGKPVTLSCSQTLNHNVMYWYQQKSSQAPKLLFHYYDKDFNNEADTPDNFQSRRPNTSFCFLDIRSPGLGDTAMYLCATSTGQSLAEAFFGQGTRLTVV.

The rearrangement links TRBV2 to TRBJ2-7; 10 positions agree with TRBD2. Germline V gives CDR1 SNHLY, CDR2 FYNNEI. The CDR3 spans 14 residues. J gave up 4 bases and V 4 bases, and 4 bases lay outside the gene matches. CDR3 nucleotide sequence: TGTGCCAGCAGTGCACTAGCGGGACTTTACGAGCAGTACTTC. This sequence encodes CASSALAGLYEQYF.

The chain couples TRBV30 to TRBJ1-1; D is perhaps TRBD1 (5 bases). The CDR3 is made up of 13 amino acids. Trimming removed 4 bases at V and 3 bases at J, with 12 bases between. Germline-derived CDR1 and CDR2 are GTSNPN and SVGIG (reference sequence). The CDR3 DNA follows: TGTGCCTGGACCACCCAGGGACACACTGAAGCTTTCTTT. It specifies CAWTTQGHTEAFF. The full variable domain, completed using reference TRBV30 and TRBJ1-1, is SQTIHQWPATLVQPVGSPLSLECTVEGTSNPNLYWYRQAAGRGLQLLFYSVGIGQISSEVPQNLSASRPQDRQFILSSKKLLLSDSGFYLCAWTTQGHTEAFFGQGTRLTVV.

V usage is TRBV11-3 and J usage is TRBJ2-1; TRBD2 matches at 9 bases. The V gene end was trimmed by 5 bases and the J gene end by 6 bases; junction bases not matched to a gene: 11. CDR3 size: 16 residues. The germline V gene encodes CDR1 SGHNT and CDR2 YENEEA. CDR3 protein: CASSPVGGGAFNEQFF. Written as DNA, the CDR3 is TGTGCCAGCAGCCCAGTAGGCGGGGGGGCCTTCAATGAGCAGTTCTTC.

The J gene is TRBJ1-2, the V gene TRBV28; 7 nucleotides line up with TRBD1. V lost 5 bases to trimming and J lost 6 bases; unmatched junction nucleotides: 3. Germline values: CDR1 MDHEN, CDR2 SYDVKM. CDR3 length equals 12 residues. CDR3 protein: CASSMGQNGYTF. In DNA form, the CDR3 reads TGTGCCAGCAGTATGGGACAGAATGGCTACACCTTC.